Described below is a single TCR beta chain sequence and its context. What it binds is not known. This entry is derived from a study of shared clonotypes between healthy human individuals. Notes on the study in general: When naive CD4 clonotypes were compared across a handful of donors, approximately 5% were shared.

Only CD45RO-negative cells positively selected for CCR7 counted as naive CD8 cells, so terminally differentiated effector memory CD45RA+ cells were excluded. The table came from immunoSEQ multiplex PCR; TCRdb's copy has only in-frame clones and leaves some out. The repertoire has around 1.9 million clones, under 95% of them found once; the top ten carry 1.5% to 2%. The TCR was taken from a man between 18 and 29 years old in good health. Some clones in this sample may be carry-over from other donors' samples. Source material: naive CD8+ T cells from PBMCs.

The chain's CDR3 is CATDGWGLGYNEQFF. The DNA for the CDR3 is TGTGCCACCGACGGTTGGGGGCTAGGCTACAATGAGCAGTTCTTC. V is TRBV7-9 and J is TRBJ2-1, with D tentatively TRBD1 (6 bases). The V and J ends lost 10 bases and 3 bases respectively, with 19 bases between them. The CDR3 has 15 amino acids. Per germline, CDR1 SEHNR and CDR2 FQNEAQ (reference sequence).